The clone carrying this T cell receptor (beta chain) was counted ten times or more. Other autoimmune diseases, uncontrolled infections, pregnancy and lactation each led to patient exclusion. From fresh peripheral blood, roughly 9.3 ml in volume, the PBMCs were obtained. This entry comes from a study of Graves' ophthalmopathy and Graves' hyperthyroidism. Study details: Peripheral blood was obtained at first diagnosis, ahead of any treatment.

RNA transcripts provided the template for amplifying TCR beta CDR3 regions. HTBI primers were employed in first-round RT-PCR, then a second-round multiplex PCR followed. TCRdb re-called the multiplex PCR reads with MiXCR, one entry per CDR3 protein. The table records hundreds of thousands of distinct CDR3 sequences, just over 40% of them present only once. The J segment lost 5 bases and the V segment lost 6 bases, leaving 3 bases of the junction unmatched. The CDR3 runs to 12 residues. Germline V lookup: CDR1 SNHLY, CDR2 FYNNEI. The chain combines TRBV2 with TRBJ2-7; 8 bases fit TRBD1. This sequence originates from an adult man with Graves' ophthalmopathy. Sequences were obtained from peripheral blood. DNA for the CDR3: TGTGCCAGCAGCGGACAGGGCCACGAGCAGTACTTC. It specifies CASSGQGHEQYF.